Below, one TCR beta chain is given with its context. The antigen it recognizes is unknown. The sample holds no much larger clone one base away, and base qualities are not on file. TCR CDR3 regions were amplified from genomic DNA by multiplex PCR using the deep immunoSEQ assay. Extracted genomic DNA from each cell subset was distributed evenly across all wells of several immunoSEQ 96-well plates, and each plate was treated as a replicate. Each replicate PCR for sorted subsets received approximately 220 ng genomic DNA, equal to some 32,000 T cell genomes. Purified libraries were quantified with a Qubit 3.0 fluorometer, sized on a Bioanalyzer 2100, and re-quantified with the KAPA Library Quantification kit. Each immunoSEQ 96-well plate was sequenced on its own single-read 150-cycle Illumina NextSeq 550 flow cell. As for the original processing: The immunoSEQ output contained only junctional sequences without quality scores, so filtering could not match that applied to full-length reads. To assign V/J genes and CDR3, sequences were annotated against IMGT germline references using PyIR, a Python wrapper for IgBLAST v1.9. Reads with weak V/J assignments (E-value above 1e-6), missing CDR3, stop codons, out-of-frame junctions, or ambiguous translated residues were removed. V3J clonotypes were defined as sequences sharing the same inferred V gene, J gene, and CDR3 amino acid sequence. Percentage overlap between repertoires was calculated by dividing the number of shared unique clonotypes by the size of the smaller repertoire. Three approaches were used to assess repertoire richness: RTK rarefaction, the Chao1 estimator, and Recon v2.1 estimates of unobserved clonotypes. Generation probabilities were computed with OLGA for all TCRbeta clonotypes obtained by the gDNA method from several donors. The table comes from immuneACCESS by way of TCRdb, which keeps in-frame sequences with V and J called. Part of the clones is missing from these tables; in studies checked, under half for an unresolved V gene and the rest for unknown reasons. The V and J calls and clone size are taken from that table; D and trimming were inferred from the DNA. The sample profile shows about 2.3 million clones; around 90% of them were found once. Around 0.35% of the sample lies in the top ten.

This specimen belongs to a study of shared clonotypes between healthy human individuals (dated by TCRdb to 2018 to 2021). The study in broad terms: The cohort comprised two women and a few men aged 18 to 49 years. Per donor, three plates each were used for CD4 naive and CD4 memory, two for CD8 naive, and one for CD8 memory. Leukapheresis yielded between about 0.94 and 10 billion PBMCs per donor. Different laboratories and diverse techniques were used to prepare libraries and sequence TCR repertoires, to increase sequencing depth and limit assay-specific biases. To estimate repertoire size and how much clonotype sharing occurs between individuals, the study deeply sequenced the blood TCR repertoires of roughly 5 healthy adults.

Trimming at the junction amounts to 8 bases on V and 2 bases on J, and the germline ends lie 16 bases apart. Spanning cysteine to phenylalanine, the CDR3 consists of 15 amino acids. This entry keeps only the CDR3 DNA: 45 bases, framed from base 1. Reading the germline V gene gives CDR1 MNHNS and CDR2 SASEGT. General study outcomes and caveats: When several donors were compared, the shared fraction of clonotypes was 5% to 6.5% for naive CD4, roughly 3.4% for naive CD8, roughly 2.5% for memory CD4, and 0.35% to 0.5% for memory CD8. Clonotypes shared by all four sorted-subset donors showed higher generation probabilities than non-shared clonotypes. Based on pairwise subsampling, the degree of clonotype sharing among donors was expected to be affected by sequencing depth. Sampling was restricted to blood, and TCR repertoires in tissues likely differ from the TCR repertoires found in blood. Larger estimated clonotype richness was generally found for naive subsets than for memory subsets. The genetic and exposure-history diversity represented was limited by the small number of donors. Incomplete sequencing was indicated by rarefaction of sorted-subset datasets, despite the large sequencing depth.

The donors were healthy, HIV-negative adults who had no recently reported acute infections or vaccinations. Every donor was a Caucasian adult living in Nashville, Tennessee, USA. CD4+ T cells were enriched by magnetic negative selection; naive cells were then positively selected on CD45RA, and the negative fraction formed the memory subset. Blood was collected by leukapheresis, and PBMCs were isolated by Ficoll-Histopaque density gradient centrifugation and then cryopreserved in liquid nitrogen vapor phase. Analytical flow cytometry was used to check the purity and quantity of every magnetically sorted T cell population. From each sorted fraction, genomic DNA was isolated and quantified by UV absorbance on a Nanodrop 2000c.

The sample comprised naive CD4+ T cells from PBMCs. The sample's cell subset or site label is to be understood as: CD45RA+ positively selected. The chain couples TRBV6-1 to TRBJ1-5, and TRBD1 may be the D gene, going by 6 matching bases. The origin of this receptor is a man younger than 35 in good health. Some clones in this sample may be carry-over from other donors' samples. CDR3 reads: CASLQGSFGNQPQHF. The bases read TGTGCCAGCCTCCAGGGGTCTTTTGGCAATCAGCCCCAGCATTTT.